A selection of T cell receptor beta chains follows, all from one sample in a study of control samples from healthy donors and cancer patients. The assay was immunoSEQ multiplex PCR, and TCRdb's table has in-frame clones only and misses some. The sample includes some 100,000 clones, over 85% of them seen just once. Material: blood. These receptors were obtained from a man between 18 and 35 years old in good health. The CDR3 runs from the conserved cysteine through the conserved F or W. The D gene is left open where the match is weak. Only some rows state a clone size, as once, few, many or a class for expanded clones.

TRBJ1-5,TRBV11-1,NA,NA,TGTGCCAGCAGCTTAGGACAGAACCAGCCCCAGCATTTT,CASSLGQNQPQHF
TRBJ2-7,TRBV19,NA,NA,TGTGCCAGTAGTAGCGGCGGCTTCCTCTACGAGCAGTACTTC,CASSSGGFLYEQYF
TRBJ2-7,TRBV12-3/TRBV12-4,once,NA,TGTGCCAGCAGTATTAGGTCTGGCTACGAGCAGTACTTC,CASSIRSGYEQYF
TRBJ2-1,TRBV5-1,NA,TRBD2,TGCGCCAGCAGCCTCGGACTAGCGGGGGAGCAGTTCTTC,CASSLGLAGEQFF
TRBJ1-2,TRBV6-5,NA,NA,TGTGCCAGCAGTTACTCGAGAGGGCAGACCTATGGCTACACCTTC,CASSYSRGQTYGYTF
TRBJ1-6,TRBV6-4,NA,NA,TGTGCCACCCGAGGGCAGGGCGTAAATTCACCCCTCCACTTT,CATRGQGVNSPLHF
TRBJ2-5,TRBV6-5,NA,NA,TGTGCCAGCAGTTACTCGAGACACCAAGAGACCCAGTACTTC,CASSYSRHQETQYF
TRBJ2-1,TRBV7-9,once,TRBD2,TGTGCCAGCAGCTTAGAGGGCGGGGGACTAGGGCATAATGAGCAGTTCTTC,CASSLEGGGLGHNEQFF
TRBJ2-3,TRBV9,NA,NA,TGTGCCAGCAGCGTGGCCCCAGGGGTTCAGGCAGATACGCAGTATTTT,CASSVAPGVQADTQYF
TRBJ2-7,TRBV6-5,few,NA,TGTGCCAGCAGACCGGGATCAAGCTACGAGCAGTACTTC,CASRPGSSYEQYF
TRBJ1-1,TRBV4-1,NA,NA,TGCGCCAGCAGCCAAGTTTACCGGGCAGAGAACACTGAAGCTTTCTTT,CASSQVYRAENTEAFF
TRBJ1-1,TRBV6-5,NA,NA,TGTGCCAGCAGTTACTCGGGCGAACGAAGGGACACTGAAGCTTTCTTT,CASSYSGERRDTEAFF
TRBJ1-1,TRBV5-1,NA,NA,TGCGCCAGCAGCTTTAATCAGGGAAGACACACTGAAGCTTTCTTT,CASSFNQGRHTEAFF
TRBJ1-1,TRBV25-1,NA,NA,TGTGCCAGCAGTGAGAGAGGAGGGGGAGGGACTGAAGCTTTCTTT,CASSERGGGGTEAFF
TRBJ1-2,TRBV24-1,NA,NA,TGTGCCACCAGTGATTCGAACGCACCTAACTATGGCTACACCTTC,CATSDSNAPNYGYTF
TRBJ1-3,TRBV9,NA,NA,TGTGCCAGCAGCACAGGGAGGGGGGCTGGTGGAAACACCATATATTTT,CASSTGRGAGGNTIYF
TRBJ2-1,TRBV20-1,NA,NA,TGCAGTGCGAGTAACAATGAGCAGTTCTTC,CSASNNEQFF
TRBJ2-2,TRBV27,NA,NA,TGTGCCACCCGAAAAGGGGGGCGCGTCGGGGAGCTGTTTTTT,CATRKGGRVGELFF
TRBJ1-2,TRBV6-5,NA,NA,TGTGCCAGCAGTTACGTCAAGCAGAACTATGGCTACACCTTC,CASSYVKQNYGYTF
TRBJ2-1,TRBV19,NA,TRBD1,TGTGCCAGTAGTGTCGACAGGGCTTACAATGAGCAGTTCTTC,CASSVDRAYNEQFF
TRBJ1-1,TRBV19,NA,TRBD1,TGTGCCAGTGCCTCGACAGGGGGCATGGGTGAAGCTTTCTTT,CASASTGGMGEAFF
TRBJ1-1,TRBV7-9,once,NA,TGTGCCAGCAGCGTTAGCCGTACTGAAGCTTTCTTT,CASSVSRTEAFF
TRBJ2-2,TRBV29-1,NA,NA,TGCAGCGTTGAAGTTTTAGTAACCCCTGGGGGGGAGCTGTTTTTT,CSVEVLVTPGGELFF
TRBJ2-7,TRBV11-2,NA,TRBD1,TGTGCCAGCAGGCAAGGACAGGGCGATACCTACGAGCAGTACTTC,CASRQGQGDTYEQYF
TRBJ2-1,TRBV2,NA,NA,TGTGCCAGCACTGGGGGAAATGAGCAGTTCTTC,CASTGGNEQFF
TRBJ2-1,TRBV5-6,NA,TRBD2,TGTGCCAGCAGCTTGTACACTAGCGGATACAATGAGCAGTTCTTC,CASSLYTSGYNEQFF
TRBJ1-2,TRBV27,NA,NA,TGTGCCAGCGGTGGCACAATCTATGGCTACACCTTC,CASGGTIYGYTF
TRBJ2-7,TRBV5-1,NA,NA,TGCGCCAGCAGCCCAGACCGGGACACGTACGAGCAGTACTTC,CASSPDRDTYEQYF
TRBJ2-5,TRBV2,once,NA,TGTGCCAGCGGGGGACGCCAAGAGACCCAGTACTTC,CASGGRQETQYF
TRBJ1-1,TRBV19,NA,NA,TGTGCCAGTAGTATCGGGGGGAACACTGAAGCTTTCTTT,CASSIGGNTEAFF
TRBJ2-1,TRBV19,NA,TRBD1,TGTGCCAGTAGTATGTCAGACAGGGATATCAATGAGCAGTTCTTC,CASSMSDRDINEQFF
TRBJ1-2,TRBV25-1,NA,TRBD1,TGTGCCAGCAGTGAATACGGTCGCGGGACAGACCTACGAGGCTACACCTTC,CASSEYGRGTDLRGYTF
TRBJ2-7,TRBV27,NA,NA,TGTGCCAGCAGTGCCGGGCCTTGGAGAGGCGAGCAGTACTTC,CASSAGPWRGEQYF
TRBJ2-7,TRBV6-6,NA,NA,TGTGCCAGCACAAGGGACGGAAGCTACGAGCAGTACTTC,CASTRDGSYEQYF
TRBJ2-2,TRBV11-2,NA,NA,TGTGCCAGCAGCTTAGGTCTCGCGAGCACCGGGGAGCTGTTTTTT,CASSLGLASTGELFF
TRBJ2-5,TRBV12-3/TRBV12-4,NA,TRBD1,TGTGCCAGCAGTCCGACAGGGGACTCGACCCAGTACTTC,CASSPTGDSTQYF
TRBJ2-3,TRBV25-1,few,TRBD2,TGTGCCAGCAGTGGGGTTAGCGGGGGACCTAGCACAGATACGCAGTATTTT,CASSGVSGGPSTDTQYF
TRBJ1-6,TRBV19,NA,NA,TGTGCCAGTAGTACCCAGGCTAGGGGGAATTCACCCCTCCACTTT,CASSTQARGNSPLHF
TRBJ1-1,TRBV7-3,NA,NA,TGTGCCAGCAGCTTCGGAGGGGCCGGCCAGAACACTGAAGCTTTCTTT,CASSFGGAGQNTEAFF
TRBJ2-5,TRBV5-5,NA,TRBD2,TGTGCCAGCAGCTTGGCCCCAGCGGGAGAGGAGACCCAGTACTTC,CASSLAPAGEETQYF
TRBJ2-7,TRBV7-9,NA,NA,TGTGCCAGCAGCTCCCTTGGAATGGTGAACGAGCAGTACTTC,CASSSLGMVNEQYF
TRBJ1-3,TRBV4-1,NA,NA,TGCGCCAGCAGCCCCCGGACGGATGTCTCTGGAAACACCATATATTTT,CASSPRTDVSGNTIYF
TRBJ2-1,TRBV5-1,NA,NA,TGCGCCAGCAGCCGCGGGACAGCCAGCTCCTACAATGAGCAGTTCTTC,CASSRGTASSYNEQFF
TRBJ2-3,TRBV27,NA,TRBD2,TGTGCCAGCAGTTTCTACCCCCACCGGACTAGCCCCAGCACAGATACGCAGTATTTT,CASSFYPHRTSPSTDTQYF